This TCR beta chain emerged from a study of cytomegalovirus exposure and HLA in healthy donors. CDR1 is SGHNT, CDR2 YYREEE, per germline (reference sequence). The CDR3 runs to 15 residues. Trimming removed 0 bases at V and 0 bases at J, with 7 bases between. PCR involved 60 Vbeta and 13 Jbeta primers. Profiling relied on immunoSEQ multiplex PCR, and the TCRdb table lists in-frame clones only, not all of them. The data show more than 95,000 clones, less than 85% seen once. The sample consisted of PBMCs. The sequence derives from a woman aged 18-30 years in good health and CMV-seropositive. V usage is TRBV5-4 and J usage is TRBJ2-1; D possibly corresponds to TRBD2 (6 bases). The CDR3 is CASSLGGNSYNEQFF. The DNA of the CDR3 is TGTGCCAGCAGCTTGGGCGGGAACTCCTACAATGAGCAGTTCTTC.